One and the same sample provided the 21 T cell receptor beta chains below, sequenced in a study of blood T cells in healthy people across ages. PCR was performed a second time for about 7 to 12 cycles using a sample-barcoded 5' primer and a J-beta primer mix. TCRdb passed the 5' RACE reads through MiXCR, listing each CDR3 protein once. The sample lists roughly 790,000 distinct CDR3 sequences; roughly 44% were seen once. What was sequenced was blood. These receptors were collected from a woman aged 60-75 years in good health.

J is TRBJ2-1 and V is TRBV7-2, with TRBD2 matching over 9 bases. The CDR3 is made up of 16 amino acids. Germline V gene lookup returns CDR1 SGHTA and CDR2 FQGNSA. The J segment lost 9 bases and the V segment lost 1 base, leaving 10 bases of the junction unmatched. CDR3 in DNA: TGTGCCAGCAGCTTAGTTAGCGGCGGGAGGGAGAGTGAGCAGTTCTTC. Translated: CASSLVSGGRESEQFF.

The CDR3, as DNA: TGTGCCAGCTCACCACCGGCAGGGACACCACCCGAGTTCTTC. Its translation is CASSPPAGTPPEFF. This chain links TRBV18 with TRBJ2-1; tentatively, D is TRBD1 (6 bases). Between the trimmed V and J ends, which lost 0 bases and 14 bases, there was a span of 17 bases. CDR1 and CDR2 (germline): KGHSH, LQKENI. The CDR3 extends over 14 amino acids.

V usage is TRBV7-9 and J usage is TRBJ1-2; 7 positions agree with TRBD1. V trimming: 1 base; J trimming: 8 bases; junction bases outside the gene matches: 13. Germline V lookup: CDR1 SEHNR, CDR2 FQNEAQ (reference sequence). This CDR3 is built from 16 residues. In DNA, the CDR3 is TGTGCCAGCAGCTTAGAGGGACAGCCCTCGGTACGAGGCTACACCTTC. This codes for CASSLEGQPSVRGYTF.

The gene calls are TRBV3-1 and TRBJ2-1, with 10 bases matching TRBD2. The CDR3 contains 16 residues. Trimming took 4 bases from V and 9 from J; bases not matched to a gene: 12. The germline V gene has CDR1 LGHDT and CDR2 YNNKEL (reference sequence). DNA for the CDR3: TGTGCCAGCAGCCGCCGACAGAGCGGGGGGGGAATTGAGCAGTTCTTC. Translating it yields CASSRRQSGGGIEQFF.

This clonotype appeared many times. The chain is built from TRBV12-3 or TRBV12-4 and TRBJ1-2, with TRBD1 as a possible D gene (5 bases). The CDR3 contains 14 residues. The V gene lost 3 bases and the J gene lost 7 bases, with 15 bases spanning the gap. The CDR3 DNA reads TGTGCCAGCAGTTTTGGGGGTCCAGGTTCTGGCTACACCTTC. Protein sequence: CASSFGGPGSGYTF.

The J gene is TRBJ2-1, the V gene TRBV6-2 or TRBV6-3; 8 bases match TRBD1. V was clipped by 2 bases and J by 7 bases; unmatched bases: 13. Germline V CDR1 and CDR2: MNHEY, SVGEGT. The CDR3 extends over 17 amino acids. This CDR3 is CASSYREVQGAGNEQFF. The CDR3 DNA reads TGTGCCAGCAGTTACCGCGAGGTGCAGGGGGCAGGGAATGAGCAGTTCTTC.

This clonotype was counted only a few times. The chain is built from TRBV9 and TRBJ1-5, with a possible D match to TRBD1 (5 bases). V was clipped by 4 bases and J by 1 base, with 12 bases between them. The CDR3 contains 15 residues. Germline CDR1 is SGDLS and CDR2 is YYNGEE. Here the CDR3 reads CASSLGTASNQPQHF. The CDR3 region has the DNA TGTGCCAGCAGCCTAGGGACGGCCAGCAATCAGCCCCAGCATTTT.

This clonotype has more than one count but fewer than ten. The chain combines TRBV5-1 with TRBJ2-5; D ambiguous. Trimming shortened V by 5 bases and J by 5 bases, and 13 bases separated the two germline ends. The CDR3 has 13 amino acids. Per germline, CDR1 SGHRS and CDR2 YFSETQ. CDR3 coding DNA: TGCGCCAGCAGTAGTCAGCCCGAGGAGACCCAGTACTTC. Translation gives CASSSQPEETQYF.

The chain has TRBV11-2 and TRBJ2-5, with 9 bases matching TRBD1. The CDR3 has 17 amino acids. Germline V gene lookup returns CDR1 SGHAT and CDR2 FQNNGV. Trimming took 2 bases from V and 1 from J; bases not matched to a gene: 8. The CDR3 loop is CASSLRRGTGRQETQYF. The CDR3 nucleotides read TGTGCCAGCAGCTTACGGCGGGGGACAGGGCGCCAAGAGACCCAGTACTTC. The whole variable domain, filled in from reference TRBV11-2 and TRBJ2-5, reads EAGVAQSPRYKIIEKRQSVAFWCNPISGHATLYWYQQILGQGPKLLIQFQNNGVVDDSQLPKDRFSAERLKGVDSTLKIQPAKLEDSAVYLCASSLRRGTGRQETQYFGPGTRLLVL.

The chain uses TRBV7-9 and TRBJ1-6; no clear D. CDR3 length: 14 residues. V shed 3 bases and J shed 5 bases, with 8 bases lying between them. Germline V lookup: CDR1 SEHNR, CDR2 FQNEAQ (reference sequence). As DNA, the CDR3 is TGTGCCAGCAGCTTGGTGGAGAATAATTCACCCCTCCACTTT. Translated, it gives CASSLVENNSPLHF.

This rearrangement joins TRBV29-1 to TRBJ2-3; the D gene is possibly TRBD2 (7 bases). Germline CDR1 reads SQVTM; CDR2 reads ANQGSEA. The CDR3 is 17 residues long. V lost 4 bases to trimming and J lost 1 base, with 21 bases between them. This CDR3 reads CSVGSSKGGVGTDTQYF. CDR3 DNA sequence: TGCAGCGTTGGTTCCTCCAAGGGGGGGGTCGGCACAGATACGCAGTATTTT.

This clonotype was picked up many times. The chain links TRBV3-1 to TRBJ2-3; D gene uncertain. In germline, CDR1 is LGHDT, CDR2 YNNKEL (reference sequence). V lost 3 bases and J lost 2, with 3 bases in between. The CDR3 spans 12 residues. DNA of the CDR3: TGTGCCAGCAGCCATGACACAGATACGCAGTATTTT. Residues: CASSHDTDTQYF.

The table lists this clonotype with many counts. The chain combines TRBV9 with TRBJ2-5; 7 bases line up with TRBD2. Losses at the gene ends were 0 bases for V and 1 base for J; bases not matched to a gene: 0. The CDR3 runs 14 residues. Per the germline V gene, CDR1 is SGDLS and CDR2 is YYNGEE. In nucleotides, the CDR3 is TGTGCCAGCAGCGTAGGACTAGCCCAAGAGACCCAGTACTTC. Residues: CASSVGLAQETQYF.

This clonotype was seen a few times. V usage is TRBV29-1 and J usage is TRBJ1-5; the D is unclear. In germline, CDR1 is SQVTM, CDR2 ANQGSEA. With 4 bases removed from V and 1 base from J, the gap between germline ends came to 8 bases. The CDR3 is 13 residues long. As DNA, the CDR3 is TGCAGCGTTGGGTGGGGAAGCAATCAGCCCCAGCATTTT. Protein sequence: CSVGWGSNQPQHF.

The chain joins TRBV11-3 to TRBJ2-1; D gene unclear. Judging by the DNA end, TRBJ2-7 fits better; the J call may be wrong. The germline V gene encodes CDR1 SGHNT and CDR2 YENEEA. The CDR3 is 15 amino acids. The CDR3 protein is CASSKDGSSYNEQYF. The CDR3 bases are TGTGCCAGCAGCAAGGACGGAAGCTCCTACAATGAGCAGTACTTC.

Ten or more counts support this clonotype. V and J are TRBV5-1 and TRBJ2-7, with 8 bases lining up with TRBD1. J lost 4 bases, V lost 4 bases, and 7 bases had no gene match. The germline gives CDR1 SGHRS, CDR2 YFSETQ. This CDR3 comprises 14 residues. CDR3 amino acids: CASSGGTGEYEQYF. The CDR3 nucleotides are TGCGCCAGCAGCGGCGGGACAGGAGAGTACGAGCAGTACTTC.

This chain uses TRBV9 with TRBJ1-1, with TRBD1 matching over 8 bases. In germline, CDR1 is SGDLS, CDR2 YYNGEE. The CDR3 has 16 residues. After removal of 0 bases from V and 3 bases from J, the junction contained 7 bases not matched to a gene. The CDR3 DNA reads as TGTGCCAGCAGCGTAGCGTCCACAGGGGGGGACACTGAAGCTTTCTTT. It translates to CASSVASTGGDTEAFF.

J is TRBJ1-4 and V is TRBV5-1, with TRBD1 as a possible D gene (6 bases). In germline, CDR1 is SGHRS, CDR2 YFSETQ. Trimming removed 4 bases from V and 7 bases from J, with 11 bases in between. The CDR3 spans 13 residues. In nucleotides, the CDR3 is TGCGCCAGCAGCCAGGGGAAGGTTGAAAAACTGTTTTTT. This encodes CASSQGKVEKLFF.

This clonotype occurred a few times. The genes are TRBV6-5 and TRBJ2-7; TRBD2 matches at 7 bases. This CDR3 is 15 amino acids long. CDR1 is MNHEY and CDR2 is SVGAGI in the germline V gene. Losses at the gene ends were 2 bases for V and 2 bases for J; bases not matched to a gene: 6. In nucleotides, the CDR3 is TGTGCCAGCAGTTACGATACTAGCGTGACCTACGAGCAGTACTTC. Translated, it gives CASSYDTSVTYEQYF.

This clonotype turned up a few times. V and J are TRBV24-1 and TRBJ1-2; TRBD1 matches 7 bases. The germline V gene has CDR1 KGHDR and CDR2 SFDVKD. After removal of 4 bases from V and 4 bases from J, the junction contained 5 bases not matched to a gene. The CDR3 is 14 residues long. CDR3 nucleotide sequence: TGTGCCACCAGTGACTCGGGACAGCTCTATGGCTACACCTTC. Translation gives CATSDSGQLYGYTF.

This clonotype was counted only a few times. The chain carries TRBV7-9 and TRBJ2-1; TRBD2 matches 8 bases. This CDR3 has 15 amino acids. The V gene end was trimmed by 7 bases and the J gene end by 0 bases; junction bases not matched to a gene: 5. Germline CDR1 and CDR2: SEHNR and FQNEAQ (reference sequence). The CDR3 nucleotides read TGTGCCAGCAACCTAGCGGGTATCTCCTACAATGAGCAGTTCTTC. Amino acids: CASNLAGISYNEQFF.